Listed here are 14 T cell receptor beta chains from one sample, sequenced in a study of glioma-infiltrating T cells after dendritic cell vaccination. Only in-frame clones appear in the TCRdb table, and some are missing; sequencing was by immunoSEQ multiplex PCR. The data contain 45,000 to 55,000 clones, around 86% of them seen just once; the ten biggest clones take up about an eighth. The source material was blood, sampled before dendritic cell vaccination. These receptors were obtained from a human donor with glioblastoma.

CDR3 nucleotides: TGTGCCTGGAGGGCCTCGGGGAGAGGGGGGGCTAATGAGCAGTTCTTC. Translated: CAWRASGRGGANEQFF. The V and J genes are TRBV30 and TRBJ2-1; perhaps TRBD2 as D (7 bases). Germline V gene sequence: CDR1 GTSNPN, CDR2 SVGIG (reference sequence). The ends were cut back, 3 bases at V and 7 bases at J, with 22 bases in the middle. The CDR3 is 16 amino acids.

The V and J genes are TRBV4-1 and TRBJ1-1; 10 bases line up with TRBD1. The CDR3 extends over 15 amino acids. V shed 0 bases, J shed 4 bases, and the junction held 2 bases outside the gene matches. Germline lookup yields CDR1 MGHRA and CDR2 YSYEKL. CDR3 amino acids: CASSQDRDRGTEAFF. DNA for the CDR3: TGCGCCAGCAGCCAAGATCGGGACAGGGGCACTGAAGCTTTCTTT.

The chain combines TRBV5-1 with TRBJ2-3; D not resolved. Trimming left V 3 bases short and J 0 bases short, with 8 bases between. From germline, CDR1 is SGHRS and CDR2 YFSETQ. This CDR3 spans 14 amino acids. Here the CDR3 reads CASSSAGSTDTQYF. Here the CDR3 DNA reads TGCGCCAGCAGCTCCGCCGGGAGCACAGATACGCAGTATTTT.

CDR3 in DNA: TGTGCCAGCGGGAGACAGGGTACTAGGGATACGCAGTATTTT. Its protein product is CASGRQGTRDTQYF. The chain couples TRBV6-5 to TRBJ2-3, with 7 nucleotides matching TRBD1. The CDR3 has 14 residues. The junction had 11 bases not matched to a gene; V was cut back by 8 bases and J by 6 bases. From germline, CDR1 is MNHEY and CDR2 SVGAGI.

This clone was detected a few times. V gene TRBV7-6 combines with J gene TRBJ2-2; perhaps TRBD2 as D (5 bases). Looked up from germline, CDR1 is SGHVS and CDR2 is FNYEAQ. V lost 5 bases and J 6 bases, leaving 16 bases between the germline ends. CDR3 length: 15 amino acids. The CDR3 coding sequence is TGTGCCAGCAGCCCGCCCCGAGGACTCTCCGGGGAGCTGTTTTTT. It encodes CASSPPRGLSGELFF.

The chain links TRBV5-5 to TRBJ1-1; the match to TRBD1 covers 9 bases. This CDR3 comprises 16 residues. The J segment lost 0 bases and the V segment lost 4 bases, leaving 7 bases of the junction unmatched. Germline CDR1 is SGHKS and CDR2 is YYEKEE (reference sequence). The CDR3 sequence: CASSPGTGSMNTEAFF. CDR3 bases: TGTGCCAGCAGCCCCGGGACAGGGAGTATGAACACTGAAGCTTTCTTT.

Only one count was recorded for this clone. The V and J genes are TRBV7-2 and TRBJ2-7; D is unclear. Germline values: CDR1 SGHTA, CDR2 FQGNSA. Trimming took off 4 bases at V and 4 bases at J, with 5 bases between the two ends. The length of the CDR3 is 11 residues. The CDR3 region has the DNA TGTGCCAGCAGCTATACATACGAGCAGTACTTC. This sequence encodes CASSYTYEQYF. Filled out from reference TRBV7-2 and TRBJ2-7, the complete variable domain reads GAGVSQSPSNKVTEKGKDVELRCDPISGHTALYWYRQSLGQGLEFLIYFQGNSAPDKSGLPSDRFSAERTGGSVSTLTIQRTQQEDSAVYLCASSYTYEQYFGPGTRLTVT.

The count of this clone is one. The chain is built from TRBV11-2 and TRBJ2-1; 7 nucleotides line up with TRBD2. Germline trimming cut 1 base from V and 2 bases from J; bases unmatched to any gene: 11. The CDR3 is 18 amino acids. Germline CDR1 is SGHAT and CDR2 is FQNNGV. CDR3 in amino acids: CASSLGPRAGVAYNEQFF. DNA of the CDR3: TGTGCCAGCAGCTTAGGTCCCCGGGCGGGAGTGGCCTACAATGAGCAGTTCTTC. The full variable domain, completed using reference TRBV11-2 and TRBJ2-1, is EAGVAQSPRYKIIEKRQSVAFWCNPISGHATLYWYQQILGQGPKLLIQFQNNGVVDDSQLPKDRFSAERLKGVDSTLKIQPAKLEDSAVYLCASSLGPRAGVAYNEQFFGPGTRLTVL.

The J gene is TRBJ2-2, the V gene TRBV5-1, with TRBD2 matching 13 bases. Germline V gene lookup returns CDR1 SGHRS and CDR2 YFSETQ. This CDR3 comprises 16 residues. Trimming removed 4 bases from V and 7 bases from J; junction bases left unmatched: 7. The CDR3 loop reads CASSGGLAGAYGELFF. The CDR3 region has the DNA TGCGCCAGCAGCGGCGGACTAGCGGGAGCGTACGGGGAGCTGTTTTTT.

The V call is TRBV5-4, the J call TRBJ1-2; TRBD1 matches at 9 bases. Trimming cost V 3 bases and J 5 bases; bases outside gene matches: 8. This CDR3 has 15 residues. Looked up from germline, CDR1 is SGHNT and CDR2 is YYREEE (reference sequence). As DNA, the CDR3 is TGTGCCAGCAGCTCGCCCCGGGACAGGGATTATGGCTACACCTTC. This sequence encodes CASSSPRDRDYGYTF.

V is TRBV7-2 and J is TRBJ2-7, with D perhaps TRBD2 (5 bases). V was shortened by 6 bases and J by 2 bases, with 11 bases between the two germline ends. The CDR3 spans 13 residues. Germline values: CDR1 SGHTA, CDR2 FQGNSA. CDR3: CASRRRGTYEQYF. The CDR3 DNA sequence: TGTGCCAGCAGGAGACGGGGTACCTACGAGCAGTACTTC.

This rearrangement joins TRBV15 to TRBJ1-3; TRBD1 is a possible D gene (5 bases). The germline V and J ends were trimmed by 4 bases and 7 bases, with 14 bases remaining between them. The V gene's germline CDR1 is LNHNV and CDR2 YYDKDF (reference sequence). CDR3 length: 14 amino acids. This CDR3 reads CATSKDSIWNTIYF. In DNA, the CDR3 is TGTGCCACCAGCAAAGACAGTATATGGAACACCATATATTTT.

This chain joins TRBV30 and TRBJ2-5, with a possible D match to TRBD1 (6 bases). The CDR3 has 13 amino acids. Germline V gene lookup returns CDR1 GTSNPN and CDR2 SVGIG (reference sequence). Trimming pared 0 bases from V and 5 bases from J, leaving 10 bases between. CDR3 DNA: TGTGCCTGGAGTGTACAGGGTGTCGAGACCCAGTACTTC. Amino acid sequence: CAWSVQGVETQYF.

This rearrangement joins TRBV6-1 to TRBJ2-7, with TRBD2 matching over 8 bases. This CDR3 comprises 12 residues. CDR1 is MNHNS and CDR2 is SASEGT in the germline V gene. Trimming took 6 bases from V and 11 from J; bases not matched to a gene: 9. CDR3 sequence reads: CASSLKREWEYF. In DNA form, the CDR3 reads TGTGCCAGCAGCCTAAAGCGGGAGTGGGAGTACTTC.